This TCR beta chain was observed in a study of T cell repertoires in cytomegalovirus infection. Study-wide findings and caveats: Clonotypes of TCR beta that were HLA-C-restricted and CMV-specific dominated the ex vivo response.

This clonotype was recorded at least ten times. No antigen is known for it. The V gene lost 5 bases and the J gene lost 7 bases, with 22 bases spanning the gap. The CDR3 loop spans 16 amino acids. CDR1 SGHTA and CDR2 FQGNSA come from the germline V gene. One entry per CDR3 protein, called by TCRdb with MiXCR from the reads. The sample has roughly 730,000 distinct CDR3 sequences; around 32% are singletons. The rearrangement links TRBV7-2 to TRBJ2-3, with a weak D call TRBD1 (7 bases). This clonotype was sampled from a human donor in good health (CMV status not recorded). Some clones in this sample may be carry-over from other donors' samples. The sample in question was cultured PBMCs, obtained from culture after CMV antigen stimulation. The CDR3 protein is CASSRTRQGRGNTQYF. The CDR3 DNA is TGTGCCAGCAGCCGTACTCGACAGGGACGCGGGAATACGCAGTATTTT.